This T cell receptor (beta chain) was sequenced during a study of regulatory T cells in long-lasting Graves disease. Findings and caveats of the study: Compared with new cases, persistent Graves' patients showed reduced TCR diversity. Blood alone, not thyroid tissue, was studied. TRBV28, TRBJ1-2 and TRBJ2-5 emerged as the favored segments in persistent disease.

Germline V gene data show CDR1 as MNHEY and CDR2 as SMNVEV (reference sequence). With 8 bases removed from V and 0 bases from J, the gap between germline ends came to 10 bases. The CDR3 is made up of 13 amino acids. To make TCR beta libraries, researchers used iRepertoire HTBI primers and Arm-PCR of CDR3 regions. TCRdb itself ran the multiplex PCR reads through MiXCR, one entry per CDR3 protein. The sample has fewer than 550,000 distinct CDR3 sequences, roughly 21% seen once. Many counts were recorded for this clonotype. Antigen specificity is unknown. Time point defined: persistent/refractory GD, antithyroid drugs over 5 years with positive TRAb. PBMC-derived RNA was used for the TCR library. Xi'an, China, was home to the endocrinology department that provided patients.

The sequence came from a female donor with Graves disease. Sequenced material: peripheral blood mononuclear cells (PBMCs), taken when the disease was refractory, from a patient treated with antithyroid drugs. V gene TRBV27 combines with J gene TRBJ1-1; possibly TRBD1 for D (5 bases). This CDR3 is CASGDLMNTEAFF. CDR3 nucleotides: TGTGCCAGCGGGGACCTGATGAACACTGAAGCTTTCTTT.